This T cell receptor beta chain was profiled in a study of shared clonotypes between healthy human individuals. At the level of the study: Ranging from 18 to 49 in age, donors were a couple of women and a few men.

Deep was the level used in running the assay. Around 220 ng DNA, around 30,000 T cell genomes, went into each sorted-subset replicate PCR. Produced via immunoSEQ multiplex PCR; TCRdb's table is partial and in-frame only. The table lists about 2.4 million clones, approximately 93% of them singletons, with 0.36% in the top ten. Study-wide results and limits: Sampling involved blood alone; tissue repertoires likely differ.

CDR3 length: 17 residues. Germline V gives CDR1 SGHRS, CDR2 YFSETQ. Trimming removed 4 bases from V and 0 bases from J; junction bases left unmatched: 5. On this clone itself: What it binds is unknown.

The receptor was derived from a young man in good health. Some clones in this sample may be carry-over from other donors' samples. The sample taken for sequencing was naive CD4+ T cells from PBMCs. Noted subset: CD45RA+ positively selected. V is TRBV5-1 and J is TRBJ2-6; 9 nucleotides match TRBD1. The CDR3 region is CASSPGTGFSGANVLTF. DNA for the CDR3: TGCGCCAGCAGCCCGGGGACAGGGTTCTCTGGGGCCAACGTCCTGACTTTC.